One and the same sample provided the 16 T cell receptor beta chains below, sequenced in a study of blood T cell repertoires in COVID-19. Sequenced by immunoSEQ multiplex PCR; TCRdb stores in-frame clones only, minus some. The sample lists around 100,000 clones, approximately 89% occurring once. The sample comprised peripheral blood. The receptors shown here come from a woman aged 25 to 39 with acute or convalescent COVID-19.

The V gene is TRBV27, the J gene TRBJ1-1; TRBD1 aligns across 7 bases. Germline V gene data show CDR1 as MNHEY and CDR2 as SMNVEV (reference sequence). The J segment lost 3 bases and the V segment lost 3 bases, leaving 7 bases of the junction unmatched. This CDR3 comprises 15 residues. Here the CDR3 DNA reads TGTGCCAGCAGTTTGATGACAGGGACCTACACTGAAGCTTTCTTT. This gives the protein CASSLMTGTYTEAFF.

The chain employs TRBV20-1 and TRBJ2-4, with TRBD2 as a possible D gene (5 bases). In germline, CDR1 is DFQATT, CDR2 SNEGSKA (reference sequence). The CDR3 has 11 amino acids. V lost 6 bases, J lost 15 bases, and 18 bases lay in between. In DNA form, the CDR3 reads TGCAGTGCCCCGGTCGGGCTAGCTGGGTACTTC. Its translation is CSAPVGLAGYF.

This rearrangement joins TRBV2 to TRBJ1-2; 12 bases are a match to TRBD1. The V segment lost 7 bases and the J segment 7 bases; nucleotides outside the gene matches: 10. This CDR3 is built from 15 residues. CDR1 and CDR2 (germline): SNHLY, FYNNEI. CDR3 in amino acids: CASTSWDRGQGGYTF. The CDR3 DNA follows: TGTGCCAGCACCTCTTGGGACAGGGGGCAAGGTGGCTACACCTTC.

This clone has a handful of counts. The chain joins TRBV24-1 to TRBJ1-5, with a tentative D call TRBD1 (5 bases). This CDR3 region has 15 residues. The germline gives CDR1 KGHDR, CDR2 SFDVKD. V was cut by 7 bases and J by 3 bases, with 15 bases left in between. The CDR3 loop reads CATSRGGGFNQPQHF. DNA of the CDR3: TGTGCCACCAGCCGGGGGGGAGGGTTCAATCAGCCCCAGCATTTT.

The genes are TRBV10-3 and TRBJ1-4, with 8 bases aligning to TRBD1. This CDR3 spans 16 amino acids. With 3 bases clipped from V and 8 bases from J, the junction kept 11 bases outside the gene matches. Germline V gives CDR1 ENHRY, CDR2 SYGVKD. CDR3 DNA: TGTGCCATCAGTGACCGCTCACAGGGACAGGAGGAAAAACTGTTTTTT. It is translated as CAISDRSQGQEEKLFF.

This sequence joins TRBV28 and TRBJ1-5; D unresolved. CDR1 and CDR2 from the germline V gene are MDHEN and SYDVKM. Trimming removed 7 bases at V and 3 bases at J, with 13 bases between. The CDR3 sequence is 14 residues long. CDR3 coding DNA: TGTGCCAGCACCTACCTTATACTCAATCAGCCCCAGCATTTT. Protein product: CASTYLILNQPQHF.

The rearrangement uses TRBV12-3 or TRBV12-4 and TRBJ1-5; D gene ambiguous. Trimming took 3 bases from V and 5 from J, leaving 5 bases between them. This CDR3 region has 12 residues. CDR3 region: CASSFGDQPQHF. Here the CDR3 DNA reads TGTGCCAGCAGTTTCGGGGATCAGCCCCAGCATTTT.

This clone was seen more than once but under ten times. V and J are TRBV12-5 and TRBJ1-5, with no clear D. In germline, CDR1 is LGHNT, CDR2 FRNRAP. The length of the CDR3 is 12 residues. V was pared by 1 base and J by 7 bases, with 5 bases between. The CDR3 DNA is TGTGCTAGTGGTTTGGCTAGGCAGCCCCAGCATTTT. It translates to CASGLARQPQHF.

This clone showed up just a few times. The V call is TRBV5-1, the J call TRBJ2-3; TRBD2 might be the D (6 bases). Germline CDR1 is SGHRS and CDR2 is YFSETQ. The V and J ends lost 4 bases and 2 bases respectively, with 20 bases between them. This CDR3 has 17 amino acids. CDR3 residues: CASSQRPIGGDTDTQYF. CDR3 sequence (DNA): TGCGCCAGCAGCCAGAGACCTATTGGCGGGGACACAGATACGCAGTATTTT.

The J gene is TRBJ2-3, the V gene TRBV7-3, with a possible D match to TRBD2 (6 bases). Between the trimmed V and J ends, which lost 5 bases and 2 bases, there was a span of 17 bases. The germline V gene has CDR1 SGHTA and CDR2 FQGTGA. The CDR3 has 16 residues. The CDR3 region has the DNA TGTGCCAGCAGCCCGGGGGTTCTCAGTTCCACAGATACGCAGTATTTT. Protein: CASSPGVLSSTDTQYF.

The chain joins TRBV3-1 (or the pseudogene TRBV3-2) to TRBJ1-6; TRBD1 matches 9 bases. Looked up from germline, CDR1 is LGHDT and CDR2 is YNNKEL (reference sequence). Germline trimming cut 4 bases from V and 13 bases from J; bases unmatched to any gene: 5. The CDR3 covers 13 residues. CDR3 loop: CASSLGTGFPLHF. CDR3 nucleotide sequence: TGTGCCAGCAGCCTGGGGACAGGGTTCCCCCTCCACTTT.

The CDR3 nucleotides are TGTGCCAGCAGCTCGGACAATACCCGGCGATCCGAATACTTC. This gives the protein CASSSDNTRRSEYF. The chain has TRBV7-9 and TRBJ2-7, with a tentative D call TRBD1 (5 bases). Germline V CDR1 and CDR2: SEHNR, FQNEAQ (reference sequence). This CDR3 is 14 amino acids long. V was pared by 4 bases and J by 13 bases, with 23 bases between.

J is TRBJ2-1 and V is TRBV6-1, with 13 nucleotides matching TRBD2. V shed 5 bases, J shed 6 bases, and the junction held 1 base outside the gene matches. This CDR3 has 14 residues. Germline assignment: CDR1 MNHNS and CDR2 SASEGT. The CDR3 nucleotides are TGTGCCAGCAGTCGGACTAGCGGGGGCAATGAGCAGTTCTTC. Its translation: CASSRTSGGNEQFF.

V usage is TRBV11-2 and J usage is TRBJ2-1; TRBD2 matches at 9 bases. The germline V gene encodes CDR1 SGHAT and CDR2 FQNNGV. The trim removed 3 bases at V and 7 bases at J, leaving 4 bases unmatched. The CDR3 is 14 residues long. As DNA, the CDR3 is TGTGCCAGCAGCTTTGGCGGGGGGGCGAATGAGCAGTTCTTC. This sequence encodes CASSFGGGANEQFF.

The chain links TRBV12-3 or TRBV12-4 to TRBJ1-2; 8 bases line up with TRBD1. The CDR3 extends over 13 amino acids. The trim removed 6 bases at V and 5 bases at J, leaving 5 bases unmatched. The CDR3 sequence is CASSLQGGYGYTF. The CDR3 nucleotides read TGTGCCAGCAGCCTACAGGGGGGATATGGCTACACCTTC.

The chain employs TRBV13 and TRBJ1-2; D not resolved. The germline CDR1 and CDR2 sequences are PRHDT and FYEKMQ (reference sequence). The CDR3 has 13 amino acids. The germline V and J ends were trimmed by 2 bases and 7 bases, with 11 bases remaining between them. The CDR3 sequence is CASSLTASGGYTF. CDR3 coding DNA: TGTGCCAGCAGCTTAACTGCAAGCGGTGGCTACACCTTC.